This TCR beta chain was observed in a study of blood T cell repertoires in COVID-19. In the study overall: PBMCs, B-cell-depleted T cells, or T cells provided the cDNA or gDNA that made up the material.

This clone was seen once. Only in-frame clones appear in the TCRdb table, and some are missing; sequencing was by immunoSEQ multiplex PCR. The data show about 330,000 clones, approximately 87% seen once. Germline V gene lookup returns CDR1 LNHDA and CDR2 SQIVND (reference sequence). V dropped 8 bases and J dropped 2; count of bases not matched to a gene: 15. CDR3 length: 18 amino acids. V and J are TRBV19 and TRBJ2-6, with 7 bases that match TRBD1. Sample: peripheral blood. This sequence originates from a woman in her fifties or sixties with active or convalescent COVID-19. In DNA form, the CDR3 reads TGTGCCAGTTCCAAGTTACAGGGGTCCCATCCTGGGGCCAACGTCCTGACTTTC. Protein: CASSKLQGSHPGANVLTF.